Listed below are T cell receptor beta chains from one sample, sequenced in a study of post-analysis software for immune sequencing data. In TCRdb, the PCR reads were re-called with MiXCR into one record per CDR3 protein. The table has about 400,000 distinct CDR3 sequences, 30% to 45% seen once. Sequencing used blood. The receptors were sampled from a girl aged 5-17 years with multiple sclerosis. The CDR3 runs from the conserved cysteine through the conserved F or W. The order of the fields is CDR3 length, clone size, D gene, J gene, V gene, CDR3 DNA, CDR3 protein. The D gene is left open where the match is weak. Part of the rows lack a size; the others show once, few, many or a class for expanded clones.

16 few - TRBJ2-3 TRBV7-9 TGTGCCAGCAGCTCCCCTTCGGAGTATTACGCAGATACGCAGTATTTT CASSSPSEYYADTQYF
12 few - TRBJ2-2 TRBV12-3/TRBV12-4 TGTGCCAGCAGTTTAGAGATCGGGGAGCTGTTTTTT CASSLEIGELFF
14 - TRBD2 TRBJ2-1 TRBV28 TGTGCCAGCAGGACTAGCGGGGCTTACAATGAGCAGTTCTTC CASRTSGAYNEQFF
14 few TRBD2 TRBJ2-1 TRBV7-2 TGTGCCAGCAGTTATAGCGGGGGTGCGAATGAGCAGTTCTTC CASSYSGGANEQFF
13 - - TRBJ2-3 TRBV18 TGTGCCAGCTCACCACAGAACGAAGATACGCAGTATTTT CASSPQNEDTQYF
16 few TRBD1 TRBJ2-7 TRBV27 TGTGCCAGCAGTTCCCCCGGGACAGCTCCCTCCTACGAGCAGTACTTC CASSSPGTAPSYEQYF
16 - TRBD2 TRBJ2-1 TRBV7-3 TGTGCCAGCAGCCCCACCGGGACTACGGAGGGCAATGAGCAGTTCTTC CASSPTGTTEGNEQFF
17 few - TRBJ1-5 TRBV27 TGTGCCAGCAGTCCCCTAAATCCTCTTAGGGAGAATCAGCCCCAGCATTTT CASSPLNPLRENQPQHF
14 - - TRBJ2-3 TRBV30 TGTGCCTGGAGTGTAGCAGGGGCTACAGATACGCAGTATTTT CAWSVAGATDTQYF
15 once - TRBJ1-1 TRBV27 TGTGCCAGCAGCTCGGCCGCCTGGGGACGCACTGAAGCTTTCTTT CASSSAAWGRTEAFF
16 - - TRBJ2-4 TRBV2 TGTGCCAGCAGCTTCGACCGACAGCTAGCCAAAAACATTCAGTACTTC CASSFDRQLAKNIQYF
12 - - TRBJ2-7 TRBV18 TGTGCCAGCTCACCAGCTAACTACGAGCAGTACTTC CASSPANYEQYF
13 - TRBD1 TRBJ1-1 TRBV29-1 TGCAGCGTTGAAGGGACAGGGGGCACTGAAGCTTTCTTT CSVEGTGGTEAFF
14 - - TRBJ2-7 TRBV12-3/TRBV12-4 TGTGCCAGCAGTGGTACAGAGGACTCCTACGAGCAGTACTTC CASSGTEDSYEQYF
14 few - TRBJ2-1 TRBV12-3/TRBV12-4 TGTGCCAGCATACTTGGGACCGACCACAATGAGCAGTTCTTC CASILGTDHNEQFF
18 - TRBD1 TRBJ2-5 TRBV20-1 TGCAGTGCTCATGATATTATTACCGGGACAGGGGGTTTAGAGACCCAGTACTTC CSAHDIITGTGGLETQYF
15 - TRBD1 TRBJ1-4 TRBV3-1 TGTGCCAGCAGCCAAGGGGCAGGGGGACGCGAAAAACTGTTTTTT CASSQGAGGREKLFF
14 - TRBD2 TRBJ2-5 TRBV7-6 TGTGCCAGCAGCTTCGCGGGGGGAGTAGAGACCCAGTACTTC CASSFAGGVETQYF
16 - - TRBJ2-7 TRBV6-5 TGTGCCAGCAGAACCACCGGGATGGGGATCTCCTACGAGCAGTACTTC CASRTTGMGISYEQYF
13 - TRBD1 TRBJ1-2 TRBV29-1 TGCAGCGTTGAAGGAGGACAGGCGTATGGCTACACCTTC CSVEGGQAYGYTF
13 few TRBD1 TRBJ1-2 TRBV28 TGTGCCAGCAGTTCGGGACAGGCGAGGGGCTACACCTTC CASSSGQARGYTF
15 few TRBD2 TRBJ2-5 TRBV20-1 TGCAGTGCTAGAGACCAGCGGGGGGGCAGGGAGACCCAGTACTTC CSARDQRGGRETQYF
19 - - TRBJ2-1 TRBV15 TGTGCCACCAGCAGAGATGCCCCTAGCGTCTTAAGCTCCTACAATGAGCAGTTCTTC CATSRDAPSVLSSYNEQFF
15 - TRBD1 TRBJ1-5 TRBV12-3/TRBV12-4 TGTGCCAGCAGATCGCAGGGGGAAGGAAGTCAGCCCCAGCATTTT CASRSQGEGSQPQHF